The 11 T cell receptor beta chains reported below all come from one sample, sequenced in a study of T-cell reconstitution after alpha-beta-depleted transplantation in children. TCRbeta library construction was performed incorporating unique molecular identifiers. MiXCR, applied by TCRdb to the PCR reads, yields one record per CDR3 protein. Among about 280,000 distinct CDR3 sequences listed, 11% were seen once. The sequences come from peripheral blood, collected 180 days after TCRalphabeta/CD19-depleted stem cell transplant. These receptors all come from a male patient between 2 and 10 years old who had a stem cell transplant for chronic granulomatous disease, so the T cells may come from the graft donor.

This clonotype appeared many times. V and J are TRBV6-1 and TRBJ1-1, with D perhaps matching TRBD1 (5 bases). Trimming took 5 bases from V and 6 from J, leaving 19 bases between them. Per germline, CDR1 MNHNS and CDR2 SASEGT. The CDR3 has 15 residues. The CDR3 DNA sequence: TGTGCCAGCAGTCGGGACGAGGTTGGGGGGGCTGAAGCTTTCTTT. Translating gives CASSRDEVGGAEAFF.

The chain recombines TRBV19 with TRBJ1-1, with no clear D. Trimming took 3 bases from V and 2 from J, leaving 7 bases between them. This CDR3 is built from 13 residues. The germline V gene has CDR1 LNHDA and CDR2 SQIVND (reference sequence). CDR3 region: CASSIMINTEAFF. The CDR3 bases are TGTGCCAGTAGTATTATGATCAACACTGAAGCTTTCTTT.

The gene calls are TRBV11-2 and TRBJ2-7; 7 bases fit TRBD1. Germline V gives CDR1 SGHAT, CDR2 FQNNGV. Unmatched junction bases numbered 2, after V lost 4 bases and J lost 2 bases. This CDR3 is 13 amino acids long. The CDR3 region is CASSYGTAYEQYF. In DNA, the CDR3 is TGTGCCAGCAGCTACGGGACAGCCTACGAGCAGTACTTC.

This clonotype came up many times. V usage is TRBV20-1 and J usage is TRBJ2-3; 8 bases align to TRBD2. V lost 3 bases, J lost 0 bases, and 5 bases stayed unmatched. The CDR3 consists of 15 residues. Germline V CDR1 and CDR2: DFQATT, SNEGSKA (reference sequence). This chain's CDR3 is CSASSRGASTDTQYF. The CDR3 region has the DNA TGCAGTGCTAGTTCGCGGGGGGCTAGCACAGATACGCAGTATTTT.

This clonotype was seen at least ten times. The CDR3 nucleotides are TGTGCCAGTTGCCGGGACACCCTCTACGAGCAGTACTTC. Its translation: CASCRDTLYEQYF. This chain uses TRBV12-3 or TRBV12-4 with TRBJ2-7; D is perhaps TRBD1 (6 bases). The CDR3 has 13 residues. The V gene lost 9 bases and the J gene lost 3 bases, with 15 bases spanning the gap.

This clonotype came up many times. This chain connects TRBV30 to TRBJ2-1, with a tentative D call TRBD1 (5 bases). The V and J ends lost 4 bases and 0 bases respectively, with 10 bases between them. Germline values: CDR1 GTSNPN, CDR2 SVGIG (reference sequence). The CDR3 runs 14 residues. The CDR3 DNA reads TGTGCCTGGAACTGGGGCGACTCCTACAATGAGCAGTTCTTC. This codes for CAWNWGDSYNEQFF.

This clonotype was seen ten or more times. J is TRBJ2-5 and V is TRBV5-6, with TRBD1 identical over 9 bases. The CDR3 loop spans 16 amino acids. From germline, CDR1 is SGHDT and CDR2 YYEEEE. Trimming at V came to 3 bases and at J to 0 bases, leaving 6 bases not matched to a gene. The CDR3 DNA is TGTGCCAGCAGCTGGGACAGGGAATCGTACCAAGAGACCCAGTACTTC. Translation gives CASSWDRESYQETQYF.

This clonotype was picked up many times. The chain has TRBV5-1 and TRBJ1-1; 10 nucleotides match TRBD1. This CDR3 is built from 15 residues. V shed 3 bases, J shed 4 bases, and the junction held 6 bases outside the gene matches. The germline V gene encodes CDR1 SGHRS and CDR2 YFSETQ. In nucleotides, the CDR3 is TGCGCCAGCAGCTCAAAGGACAGGGGGGCCACTGAAGCTTTCTTT. Translated, it gives CASSSKDRGATEAFF.

This clonotype has ten or more counts. The CDR3 protein is CASSSPPGNTIYF. The CDR3 nucleotides read TGTGCCAGCAGCTCCCCCCCTGGAAACACCATATATTTT. The V call is TRBV11-2, the J call TRBJ1-3; D gene unclear. CDR1 and CDR2 from the germline V gene are SGHAT and FQNNGV. With 4 bases removed from V and 2 bases from J, the gap between germline ends came to 6 bases. The CDR3 is 13 residues long.

This clonotype has a handful of counts. The rearrangement joins TRBV3-1 to TRBJ2-3, with TRBD1 identical over 7 bases. J was trimmed by 4 bases and V by 7 bases; bases with no gene match: 11. The CDR3 runs 15 residues. Per germline, CDR1 LGHDT and CDR2 YNNKEL (reference sequence). The CDR3 here is CASTLTFDRADTQYF. The DNA for the CDR3 is TGTGCCAGCACCCTAACCTTCGACAGGGCAGATACGCAGTATTTT.

This clonotype turned up a few times. The chain employs TRBV4-2 and TRBJ2-3; a possible D gene is TRBD1 (5 bases). V lost 1 base, J lost 6 bases, and 14 bases lay in between. Germline assignment: CDR1 LGHNA and CDR2 YNFKEQ. This CDR3 is 15 amino acids long. CDR3 in amino acids: CASSQAVRGPDTQYF. The CDR3 region has the DNA TGTGCCAGCAGCCAAGCGGTTAGGGGTCCGGATACGCAGTATTTT.